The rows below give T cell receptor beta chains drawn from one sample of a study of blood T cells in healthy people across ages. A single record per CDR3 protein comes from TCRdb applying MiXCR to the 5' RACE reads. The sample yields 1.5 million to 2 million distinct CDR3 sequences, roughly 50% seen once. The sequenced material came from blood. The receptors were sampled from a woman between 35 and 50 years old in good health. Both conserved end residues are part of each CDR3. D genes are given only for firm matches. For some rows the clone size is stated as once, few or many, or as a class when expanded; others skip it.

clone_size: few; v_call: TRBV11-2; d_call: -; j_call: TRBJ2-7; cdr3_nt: TGTGCCAGCAGCTTACAAAGCAGAACCTACGAGCAGTACTTC; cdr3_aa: CASSLQSRTYEQYF
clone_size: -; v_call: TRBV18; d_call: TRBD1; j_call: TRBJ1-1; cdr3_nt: TGTGCCAGCTCACCCGGACAGGGGGCGCGTCTTACTGAAGCTTTCTTT; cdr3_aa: CASSPGQGARLTEAFF
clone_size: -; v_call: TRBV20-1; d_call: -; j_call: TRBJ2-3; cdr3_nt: TGCAGTGCTCCCCAGGGGCGGCCTCAGAGGGGGGGGAAATGGAACACAGATACGCAGTATTTT; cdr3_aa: CSAPQGRPQRGGKWNTDTQYF
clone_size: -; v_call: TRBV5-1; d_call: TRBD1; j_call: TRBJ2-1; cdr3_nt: TGCGCCAGCAGCTTGGTTTTCAGGGGGCTAAACCTCTCCTACAATGAGCAGTTCTTC; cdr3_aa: CASSLVFRGLNLSYNEQFF
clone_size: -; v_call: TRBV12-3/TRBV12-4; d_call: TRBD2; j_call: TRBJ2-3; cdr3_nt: TGTGCCATCAAGCGGGGGGAGGAAGATACGCAGTATTTT; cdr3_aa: CAIKRGEEDTQYF
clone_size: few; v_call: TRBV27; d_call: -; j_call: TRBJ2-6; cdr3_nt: TGTGCCAGCAGTCCCAGACAGTTCGCTGCCTCTGGGGCCAACGTCCTGACTTTC; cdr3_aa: CASSPRQFAASGANVLTF
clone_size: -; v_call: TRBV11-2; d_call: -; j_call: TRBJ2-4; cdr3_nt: TGTGCCAGCAGGGGGACGAACGAAAACATTCAGTACTTC; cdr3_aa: CASRGTNENIQYF
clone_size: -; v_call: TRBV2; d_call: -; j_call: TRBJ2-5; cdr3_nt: TGTGCCAGCAGTCCGTGGTGGAGCGGGCCTAAAGAGACCCAGTACTTC; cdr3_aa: CASSPWWSGPKETQYF
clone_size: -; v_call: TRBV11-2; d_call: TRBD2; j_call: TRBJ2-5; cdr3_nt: TGTGCCAGCAGCCTCTCTCTAGCGGGGGCGGGGACCCAGTACTTC; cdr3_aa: CASSLSLAGAGTQYF
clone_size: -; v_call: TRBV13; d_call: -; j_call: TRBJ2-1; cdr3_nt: TGTGCCAGCAGCTTAATTTTGACTGAGCAGTTCTTC; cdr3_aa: CASSLILTEQFF
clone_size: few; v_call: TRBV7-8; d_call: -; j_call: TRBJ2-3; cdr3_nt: TGTGCCAGCAGCTTGAGCATGACAGATCCGAGCACAGATACGCAGTATTTT; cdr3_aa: CASSLSMTDPSTDTQYF
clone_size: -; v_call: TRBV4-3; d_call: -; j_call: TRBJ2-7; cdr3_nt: TGCGCCAGCAGCCAAGAAGGGCAGGCTGGGTATACCCAGTACTTC; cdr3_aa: CASSQEGQAGYTQYF
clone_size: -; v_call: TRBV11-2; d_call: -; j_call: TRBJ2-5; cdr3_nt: TGTGCCAGCAGCCCCAACCGCGAAAAGCAGTACTTC; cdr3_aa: CASSPNREKQYF
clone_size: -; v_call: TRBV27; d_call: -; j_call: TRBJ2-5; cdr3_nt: TGTGCCAGCAGGTTCAGGGGAAGTTGGGAGACCCAGTACTTC; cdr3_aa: CASRFRGSWETQYF
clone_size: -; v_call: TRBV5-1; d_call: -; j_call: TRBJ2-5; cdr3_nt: TGCGCCAGCAGCTTGGGGCCGAGACGGCCCTTCCAAGAGACCCAGTACTTC; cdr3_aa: CASSLGPRRPFQETQYF
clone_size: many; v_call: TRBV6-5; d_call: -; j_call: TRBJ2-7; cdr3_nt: TGTGCCAGCAGTGACCGCAGGGCCTACGAGCAGTACTTC; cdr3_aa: CASSDRRAYEQYF
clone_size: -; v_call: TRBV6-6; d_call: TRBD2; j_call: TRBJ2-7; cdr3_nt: TGTGTCAGCAGTCCCAGGACTAGCGGGGGGGACGAGCAGTACTTC; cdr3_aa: CVSSPRTSGGDEQYF
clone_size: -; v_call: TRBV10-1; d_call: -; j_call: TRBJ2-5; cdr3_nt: TGCGCCAGCACCAGACTCACAGGGTTACTTGGGGAGACCCAGTACTTC; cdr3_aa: CASTRLTGLLGETQYF
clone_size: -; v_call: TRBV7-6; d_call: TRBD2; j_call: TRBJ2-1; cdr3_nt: TGTGCCAGCAGACTTAGCGGGGGGAACTACAATGAGCAGTTCTTC; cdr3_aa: CASRLSGGNYNEQFF
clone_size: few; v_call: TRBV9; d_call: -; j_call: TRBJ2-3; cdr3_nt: TGTGCCAGCAGCGTAGAGCAACTCCTCACAGATACGCAGTATTTT; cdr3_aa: CASSVEQLLTDTQYF
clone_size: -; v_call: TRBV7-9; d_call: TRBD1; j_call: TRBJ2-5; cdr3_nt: TGTGCCAGCAGCTTCGACGACAGGGGGGTCTACAATGAGCAGTACTTC; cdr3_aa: CASSFDDRGVYNEQYF
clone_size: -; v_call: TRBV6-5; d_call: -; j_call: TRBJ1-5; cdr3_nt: TGTGCCAGCAGTTACGGCGGGATGAGTGACCAGCCCCAGCATTTT; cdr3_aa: CASSYGGMSDQPQHF
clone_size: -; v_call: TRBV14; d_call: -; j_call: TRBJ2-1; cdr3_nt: TGTGCCAGCAGCCCGCGGGCAAATTCCTACAATGAGCAGTTCTTC; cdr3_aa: CASSPRANSYNEQFF
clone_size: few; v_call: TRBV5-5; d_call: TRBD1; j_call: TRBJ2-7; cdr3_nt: TGTGCCAGCAGGGAAGGGACAGGGGGCATGTACGAGCAGTACTTC; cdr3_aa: CASREGTGGMYEQYF
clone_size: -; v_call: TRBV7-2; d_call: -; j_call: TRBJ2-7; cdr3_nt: TGTGCCAGCAGCTTAAGCGGATTTGGGTCGGGCGAGCAGTACTTC; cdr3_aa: CASSLSGFGSGEQYF
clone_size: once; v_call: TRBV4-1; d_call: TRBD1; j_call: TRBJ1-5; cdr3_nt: TGCGCCAGCAGCCAAGCCTTACAGGGGGCCGGCAATCAGCCCCAGCATTTT; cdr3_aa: CASSQALQGAGNQPQHF
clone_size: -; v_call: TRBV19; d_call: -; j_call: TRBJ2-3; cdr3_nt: TGTGCCAGTAGTATAGACAGAATCTTCACAGATACGCAGTATTTT; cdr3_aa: CASSIDRIFTDTQYF
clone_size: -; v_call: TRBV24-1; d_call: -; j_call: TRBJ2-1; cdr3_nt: TGTGCCACCAGTGAGGCAGGGGCAGGTTTCAATGAGCAGTTCTTC; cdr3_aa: CATSEAGAGFNEQFF
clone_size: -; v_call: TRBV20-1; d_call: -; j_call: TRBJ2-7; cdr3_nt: TGCAGTGCTAGAGATCGTGGGGTGTCGTCCTCCTACGAGCAGTACTTC; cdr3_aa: CSARDRGVSSSYEQYF
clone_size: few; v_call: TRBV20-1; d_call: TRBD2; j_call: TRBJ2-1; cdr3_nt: TGCAGTGCTAGATCTCGAAGACTAGCGGGGGTTTCTGAGCAGTTCTTC; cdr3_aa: CSARSRRLAGVSEQFF
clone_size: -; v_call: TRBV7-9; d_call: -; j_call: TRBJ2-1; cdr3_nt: TGTGCCAGCAGCTACAGCCTAGTCCCAAATGAGCAGTTCTTC; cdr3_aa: CASSYSLVPNEQFF
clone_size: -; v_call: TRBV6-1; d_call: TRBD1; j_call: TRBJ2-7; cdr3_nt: TGTGCCAGCAGTCACTACAGGGGAGACGCCTACGAGCAGTACTTC; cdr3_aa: CASSHYRGDAYEQYF
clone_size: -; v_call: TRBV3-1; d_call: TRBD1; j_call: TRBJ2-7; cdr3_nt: TGTGCCAGCAGCCAAGATCCTGCCGGGACAGGGGGCTTCTACGAGCAGTACTTC; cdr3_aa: CASSQDPAGTGGFYEQYF
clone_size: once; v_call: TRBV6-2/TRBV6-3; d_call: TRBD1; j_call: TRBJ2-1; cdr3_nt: TGTGCCAGCAGTCCCTGGACAGGGGTTACCGAGAATGAGCAGTTCTTC; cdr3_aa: CASSPWTGVTENEQFF
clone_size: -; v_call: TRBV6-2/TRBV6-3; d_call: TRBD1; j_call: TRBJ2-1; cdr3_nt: TGTGTCAGCAGTTGGGGGACAGGGGGCTACAATGAGCAGTTCTTC; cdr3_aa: CVSSWGTGGYNEQFF
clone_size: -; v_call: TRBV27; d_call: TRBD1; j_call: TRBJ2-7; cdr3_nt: TGTGCCAGCAGTCATAGGGACAGCAGCTCCTACGAGCAGTACTTC; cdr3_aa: CASSHRDSSSYEQYF
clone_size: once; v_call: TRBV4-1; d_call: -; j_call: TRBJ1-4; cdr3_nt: TGCGCCAGCAGCCAGGCCCCTGGCCATAATGAAAAACTGTTTTTT; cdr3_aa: CASSQAPGHNEKLFF
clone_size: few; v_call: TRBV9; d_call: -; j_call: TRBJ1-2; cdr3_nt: TGTGCCAGCAGCGTAGGGGAGGGCTACACCTTC; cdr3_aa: CASSVGEGYTF